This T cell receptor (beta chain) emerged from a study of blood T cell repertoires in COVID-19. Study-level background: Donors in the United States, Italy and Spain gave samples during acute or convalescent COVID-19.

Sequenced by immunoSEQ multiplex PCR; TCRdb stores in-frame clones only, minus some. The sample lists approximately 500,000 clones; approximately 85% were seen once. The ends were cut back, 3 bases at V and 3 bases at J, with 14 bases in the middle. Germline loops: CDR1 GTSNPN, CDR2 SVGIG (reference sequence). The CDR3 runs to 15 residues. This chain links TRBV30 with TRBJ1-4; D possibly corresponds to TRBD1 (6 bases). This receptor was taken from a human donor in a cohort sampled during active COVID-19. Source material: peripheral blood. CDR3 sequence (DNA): TGTGCCTGGAGACAAATTACAGGGTCTAATGAAAAACTGTTTTTT. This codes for CAWRQITGSNEKLFF.